This TCR beta chain was sequenced in a study of cytomegalovirus exposure and HLA in healthy donors. PCR was performed using 60 Vbeta and 13 Jbeta primers. Repertoires were generated with immunoSEQ multiplex PCR, while TCRdb's copy carries only in-frame clones and drops some. This sample has around 170,000 clones, with over 75% found just once. This clone was detected only a few times. The identical CDR3 is also encoded by other nucleotide sequences in the sample. Trimming stripped 4 bases from V and 1 base from J, with 11 bases between. The germline CDR1 and CDR2 sequences are SGHRS and YFSETQ. The CDR3 extends over 14 amino acids.

This TCR was recovered from a woman aged 30 to 39 in good health and CMV-seronegative. Sequencing was done on a sample of PBMCs. The V and J genes are TRBV5-1 and TRBJ1-1, with D perhaps TRBD1 (6 bases). The CDR3 protein is CASSNGQPNTEAFF. The CDR3 DNA follows: TGCGCCAGCAGCAACGGACAGCCGAACACTGAAGCTTTCTTT.